The 32 T cell receptor beta chains below were found in one sample sequenced in a study of blood T cell repertoires in COVID-19. Profiling relied on immunoSEQ multiplex PCR, and the TCRdb table lists in-frame clones only, not all of them. The repertoire holds approximately 150,000 clones, with around 82% as singletons. Sequencing was carried out using peripheral blood. Receptor source: a woman aged 65 to 85 who had recovered from COVID-19.

The rearrangement links TRBV4-2 to TRBJ2-3; D uncertain. The germline V gene encodes CDR1 LGHNA and CDR2 YNFKEQ. The CDR3 is 17 residues long. V was clipped by 1 base and J by 0 bases, with 14 bases between them. The CDR3 reads CASSQGTDATSTDTQYF. The DNA of the CDR3 is TGTGCCAGCAGCCAAGGTACCGACGCGACTAGCACAGATACGCAGTATTTT.

The CDR3 region has the DNA TGTGCCAGCAGTTTAGAGCGGGAGCAGTACTTC. Translated, it gives CASSLEREQYF. The chain couples TRBV12-3 or TRBV12-4 to TRBJ2-7, with D perhaps TRBD2 (5 bases). The CDR3 length is 11 residues. Trimming removed 1 base at V and 7 bases at J, with 5 bases between.

The chain employs TRBV2 and TRBJ2-6; 7 nucleotides match TRBD1. Trimming at V came to 9 bases and at J to 9 bases, leaving 17 bases not matched to a gene. Germline V lookup: CDR1 SNHLY, CDR2 FYNNEI. CDR3 size: 16 residues. In DNA form, the CDR3 reads TGTGCCAGTCACAGGGGAAGGGCTCTGGCGGGCAACGTCCTGACTTTC. Translated: CASHRGRALAGNVLTF.

This chain joins TRBV7-9 and TRBJ1-3; weak D call: TRBD1 (5 bases). Per germline, CDR1 SEHNR and CDR2 FQNEAQ (reference sequence). Trimming took 1 base from V and 15 from J, leaving 13 bases between them. The CDR3 runs 12 residues. The CDR3 DNA reads as TGTGCCAGCAGCTTAGGTCAGGGAAGTGAATATTTT. Protein sequence: CASSLGQGSEYF.

The rearrangement links TRBV6-2 or TRBV6-3 to TRBJ1-4; no clear D. Germline CDR1 MNHEY, CDR2 SVGEGT. Trimming removed 0 bases at V and 8 bases at J, with 10 bases between. The CDR3 extends over 14 amino acids. The CDR3 sequence is CASSYSRWSEKLFF. The CDR3 DNA follows: TGTGCCAGCAGTTACTCGCGGTGGTCGGAAAAACTGTTTTTT.

The rearrangement links TRBV4-1 to TRBJ1-6; 7 bases agree with TRBD1. The CDR3 consists of 16 residues. CDR1 is MGHRA and CDR2 is YSYEKL in the germline V gene. Trimming at V came to 4 bases and at J to 6 bases, leaving 9 bases not matched to a gene. The CDR3 sequence: CASSPGQELTNSPLHF. In DNA form, the CDR3 reads TGCGCCAGCAGCCCCGGACAGGAGTTAACTAATTCACCCCTCCACTTT.

The chain employs TRBV2 and TRBJ2-7; D might be TRBD1 (6 bases). The CDR3 consists of 15 residues. Germline CDR1 SNHLY, CDR2 FYNNEI. The ends were cut back, 4 bases at V and 3 bases at J, with 16 bases in the middle. The DNA of the CDR3 is TGTGCCAGCAGTGGGGGGCAGGGGAAGTTCTACGAGCAGTACTTC. Translating gives CASSGGQGKFYEQYF.

The chain uses TRBV6-6 and TRBJ2-7, with 7 bases that match TRBD2. This CDR3 is built from 13 residues. V shed 6 bases, J shed 8 bases, and the junction held 10 bases outside the gene matches. Germline lookup yields CDR1 MNHNY and CDR2 SVGAGI (reference sequence). As DNA, the CDR3 is TGTGCCAGCAGCGGGGGGAGGGGAGGCCAGCAGTACTTC. As protein: CASSGGRGGQQYF.

This clone was observed a few times. The chain has TRBV19 and TRBJ1-1; tentatively, D is TRBD1 (6 bases). CDR3 length equals 18 residues. CDR1 and CDR2 (germline): LNHDA, SQIVND (reference sequence). Trimming took 2 bases from V and 2 from J, leaving 21 bases between them. The CDR3 sequence is CASSILPGGRDVNTEAFF. The DNA of the CDR3 is TGTGCCAGTAGTATACTCCCGGGGGGGCGAGATGTTAACACTGAAGCTTTCTTT.

This clone was detected once. This chain uses TRBV11-3 with TRBJ2-2; D perhaps matches TRBD1 (6 bases). The V gene's germline CDR1 is SGHNT and CDR2 YENEEA. This CDR3 has 13 residues. V lost 4 bases, J lost 6 bases, and 9 bases lay in between. The CDR3 region has the DNA TGTGCCAGCAGCTCCAGGGGAGCCGGGGAGCTGTTTTTT. This gives the protein CASSSRGAGELFF.

The V and J genes are TRBV18 and TRBJ2-3, with TRBD1 matching 9 bases. Losses at the gene ends were 3 bases for V and 1 base for J; bases not matched to a gene: 8. This CDR3 comprises 17 residues. CDR1 KGHSH and CDR2 LQKENI come from the germline V gene. CDR3 DNA: TGTGCCAGCTCACCCTGGGGGGACAGGGAGCGCACAGATACGCAGTATTTT. Translating it yields CASSPWGDRERTDTQYF.

The rearrangement links TRBV5-1 to TRBJ1-1; TRBD1 is a possible D gene (5 bases). Between the trimmed V and J ends, which lost 5 bases and 0 bases, there was a span of 20 bases. This CDR3 has 17 residues. Germline-derived CDR1 and CDR2 are SGHRS and YFSETQ. The DNA for the CDR3 is TGCGCCAGCAGGTCCGGGGGGAGGACTCAAATGAACACTGAAGCTTTCTTT. It specifies CASRSGGRTQMNTEAFF. Based on the CDR3 plus reference TRBV5-1 and TRBJ1-1, the full variable domain is KAGVTQTPRYLIKTRGQQVTLSCSPISGHRSVSWYQQTPGQGLQFLFEYFSETQRNKGNFPGRFSGRQFSNSRSEMNVSTLELGDSALYLCASRSGGRTQMNTEAFFGQGTRLTVV.

This chain links TRBV5-1 with TRBJ1-2; the D gene is possibly TRBD1 (6 bases). Trimming shortened V by 4 bases and J by 1 base, and 14 bases separated the two germline ends. The germline V gene encodes CDR1 SGHRS and CDR2 YFSETQ. There are 15 residues in the CDR3. The CDR3 DNA reads TGCGCCAGCAGCGCCGGGGGGGCCCTTAACTATGGCTACACCTTC. Encoded protein: CASSAGGALNYGYTF.

This CDR3 reads CASSTATSGGATLYNEQFF. The DNA of the CDR3 is TGTGCCAGTAGTACGGCGACTAGCGGGGGGGCAACCCTTTACAATGAGCAGTTCTTC. The chain uses TRBV19 and TRBJ2-1; 14 bases fit TRBD2. V lost 4 bases and J lost 4; bases outside the gene matches: 12. The germline V gene has CDR1 LNHDA and CDR2 SQIVND (reference sequence). This CDR3 is built from 19 residues.

About this clone itself: Within the sample, other DNA sequences also encode this same CDR3. The V gene is TRBV19, the J gene TRBJ1-2, with D perhaps TRBD1 (6 bases). The V end lost 5 bases, the J end lost 8 bases, and 12 bases lay between the germline ends. Per germline, CDR1 LNHDA and CDR2 SQIVND (reference sequence). The CDR3 runs to 12 residues. Here the CDR3 reads CASSRTGLGYTF. The CDR3 region has the DNA TGTGCCAGTAGTCGAACAGGGTTGGGCTACACCTTC.

This clone was recorded once. This sequence joins TRBV2 and TRBJ2-5; TRBD2 matches at 9 bases. The germline V gene encodes CDR1 SNHLY and CDR2 FYNNEI. The trim removed 10 bases at V and 1 base at J, leaving 4 bases unmatched. The CDR3 runs to 13 residues. DNA for the CDR3: TGTGCCACCAGCGGGAGGACCCAAGAGACCCAGTACTTC. Translated, it gives CATSGRTQETQYF.

A word on this clone: The sample carries other DNA sequences with the same CDR3. The rearrangement links TRBV19 to TRBJ2-7, with D tentatively TRBD2 (7 bases). V dropped 5 bases and J dropped 2 bases, with 10 bases sitting between them. There are 13 residues in the CDR3. Germline values: CDR1 LNHDA, CDR2 SQIVND (reference sequence). As DNA, the CDR3 is TGTGCCAGTAGTCCCGGGGGGCCCTACGAGCAGTACTTC. Its protein is CASSPGGPYEQYF.

This chain connects TRBV25-1 to TRBJ2-7; 7 bases map to TRBD1. The CDR3 totals 14 residues. The trim removed 6 bases at V and 2 bases at J, leaving 7 bases unmatched. Germline V CDR1 and CDR2: MGHDK, SYGVNS. This chain's CDR3 is CASSGQVGTYEQYF. CDR3 coding DNA: TGTGCCAGCAGCGGACAGGTGGGGACCTACGAGCAGTACTTC.

The chain employs TRBV2 and TRBJ2-1; 11 bases agree with TRBD2. V shed 3 bases and J 5 bases; nucleotides not matched to a gene: 6. CDR3 length: 16 amino acids. Germline V CDR1 and CDR2: SNHLY, FYNNEI. CDR3 sequence reads: CASSDGIAGGDNEQFF. The CDR3 nucleotides are TGTGCCAGCAGTGATGGAATAGCGGGAGGGGACAATGAGCAGTTCTTC.

The chain recombines TRBV19 with TRBJ1-1; 7 bases map to TRBD1. CDR3 length: 15 amino acids. Unmatched junction bases numbered 9, after V lost 5 bases and J lost 3 bases. CDR1 and CDR2 (germline): LNHDA, SQIVND (reference sequence). CDR3 sequence (DNA): TGTGCCAGTAGTCGACAGGGCCTCTGGGACACTGAAGCTTTCTTT. Its protein is CASSRQGLWDTEAFF. Filled out from reference TRBV19 and TRBJ1-1, the complete variable domain reads DGGITQSPKYLFRKEGQNVTLSCEQNLNHDAMYWYRQDPGQGLRLIYYSQIVNDFQKGDIAEGYSVSREKKESFPLTVTSAQKNPTAFYLCASSRQGLWDTEAFFGQGTRLTVV.

This chain connects TRBV5-6 to TRBJ2-7, with TRBD1 matching 8 bases. The CDR3 runs to 17 residues. V shed 4 bases and J 0 bases; nucleotides not matched to a gene: 12. The germline V gene encodes CDR1 SGHDT and CDR2 YYEEEE. DNA of the CDR3: TGTGCCAGCAGCCCACAGACAGGGGCGAAATTCTCCTACGAGCAGTACTTC. Residues: CASSPQTGAKFSYEQYF.

The chain couples TRBV10-3 to TRBJ1-3; possibly TRBD1 for D (6 bases). CDR1 is ENHRY and CDR2 is SYGVKD in the germline V gene. Trimming took 7 bases from V and 0 from J, leaving 16 bases between them. This CDR3 spans 16 amino acids. The CDR3, as DNA: TGTGCCATCACCCACCCCCGGGACAACTCTGGAAACACCATATATTTT. Protein sequence: CAITHPRDNSGNTIYF.

V usage is TRBV19 and J usage is TRBJ1-5, with D possibly being TRBD1 (5 bases). Germline V lookup: CDR1 LNHDA, CDR2 SQIVND (reference sequence). Trimming took 0 bases from V and 1 from J, leaving 19 bases between them. The CDR3 consists of 19 residues. This chain's CDR3 is CASSIDLWGGAGSNQPQHF. The CDR3 bases are TGTGCCAGTAGTATAGATTTATGGGGAGGGGCCGGGAGCAATCAGCCCCAGCATTTT.

This clone is a singleton in its sample. The chain carries TRBV11-1 and TRBJ1-1, with 9 positions matching TRBD1. The CDR3 runs to 15 residues. Germline V CDR1 and CDR2: SGHAT, FQDESV (reference sequence). Trimming cost V 4 bases and J 1 base; bases outside gene matches: 4. The CDR3 DNA is TGTGCCAGCAGCTCGCCGGGACAGGGGAACACTGAAGCTTTCTTT. Translated, it gives CASSSPGQGNTEAFF.

The genes are TRBV5-1 and TRBJ2-1; TRBD2 aligns across 12 bases. Germline CDR1 and CDR2: SGHRS and YFSETQ. The trim removed 6 bases at V and 9 bases at J, leaving 16 bases unmatched. The CDR3 has 17 residues. CDR3 sequence: CASTRGPELLAGGEQFF. CDR3 nucleotides: TGCGCCAGCACCAGGGGCCCAGAGTTACTAGCGGGAGGTGAGCAGTTCTTC.

J is TRBJ1-4 and V is TRBV18, with TRBD1 identical over 7 bases. The CDR3 spans 16 residues. With 3 bases clipped from V and 5 bases from J, the junction kept 9 bases outside the gene matches. Germline CDR1 KGHSH, CDR2 LQKENI. The CDR3 is CASSPSPGQQNEKLFF. The CDR3 DNA reads as TGTGCCAGCTCACCCTCCCCGGGACAGCAAAATGAAAAACTGTTTTTT.

This sequence joins TRBV18 and TRBJ2-5, with D perhaps TRBD2 (5 bases). The V end was cut by 2 bases, the J end by 5 bases, with 6 bases between. This CDR3 has 12 residues. Germline-derived CDR1 and CDR2 are KGHSH and LQKENI. The CDR3: CASSPGSETQYF. CDR3 nucleotide sequence: TGTGCCAGCTCACCAGGGAGTGAGACCCAGTACTTC.

This sequence joins TRBV28 and TRBJ1-2, with D perhaps TRBD1 (6 bases). This CDR3 region has 13 residues. Per germline, CDR1 MDHEN and CDR2 SYDVKM. The V and J ends lost 6 bases and 3 bases respectively, with 11 bases between them. CDR3 amino acids: CASSYRVDYGYTF. CDR3 sequence (DNA): TGTGCCAGCAGCTACAGGGTAGACTATGGCTACACCTTC.

The rearrangement links TRBV19 to TRBJ1-1, with D maybe TRBD1 (5 bases). The germline V gene encodes CDR1 LNHDA and CDR2 SQIVND (reference sequence). The CDR3 spans 17 residues. V lost 2 bases and J 5 bases, leaving 21 bases between the germline ends. The CDR3 nucleotides read TGTGCCAGTAGTATACTCCCCTGGGGGGGAGGGAATACTGAAGCTTTCTTT. This codes for CASSILPWGGGNTEAFF.

This chain links TRBV30 with TRBJ1-2; D uncertain. The V end was cut by 1 base, the J end by 1 base, with 13 bases between. This CDR3 contains 15 residues. Germline-derived CDR1 and CDR2 are GTSNPN and SVGIG (reference sequence). CDR3 bases: TGTGCCTGGAGTGGGAGAGGGCTCTTTAACTATGGCTACACCTTC. Protein sequence: CAWSGRGLFNYGYTF.

The chain uses TRBV9 and TRBJ1-6, with D possibly being TRBD1 (6 bases). The CDR3 extends over 15 amino acids. Germline CDR1 is SGDLS and CDR2 is YYNGEE. Trimming took off 6 bases at V and 9 bases at J, with 19 bases between the two ends. CDR3 DNA sequence: TGTGCCAGCACCTCGGGGTGGGGGCTCGGTTCACCCCTCCACTTT. It yields the protein CASTSGWGLGSPLHF.

CDR3 residues: CASSQGGTDTQYF. The CDR3 DNA follows: TGTGCCAGCAGCCAAGGAGGCACAGATACGCAGTATTTT. The rearrangement links TRBV3-1 (or the pseudogene TRBV3-2) to TRBJ2-3; no firm D call. Germline CDR1 is LGHDT and CDR2 is YNNKEL (reference sequence). Trimming took 1 base from V and 1 from J, leaving 3 bases between them. There are 13 residues in the CDR3.